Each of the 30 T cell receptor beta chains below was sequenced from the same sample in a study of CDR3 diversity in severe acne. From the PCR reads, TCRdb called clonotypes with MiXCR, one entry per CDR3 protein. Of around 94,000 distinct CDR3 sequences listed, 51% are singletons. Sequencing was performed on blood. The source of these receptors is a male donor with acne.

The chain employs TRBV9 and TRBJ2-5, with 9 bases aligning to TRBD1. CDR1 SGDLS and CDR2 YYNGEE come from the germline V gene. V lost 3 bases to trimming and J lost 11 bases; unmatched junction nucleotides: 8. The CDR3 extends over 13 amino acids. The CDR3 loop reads CASSGTGADTQYF. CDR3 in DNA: TGTGCCAGCAGCGGGACAGGGGCAGATACGCAGTACTTC.

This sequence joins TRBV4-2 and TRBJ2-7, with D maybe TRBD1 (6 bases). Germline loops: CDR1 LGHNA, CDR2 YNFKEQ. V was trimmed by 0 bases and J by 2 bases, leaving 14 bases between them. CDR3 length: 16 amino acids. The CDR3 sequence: CASSQELGTNTYEQYF. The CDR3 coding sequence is TGTGCCAGCAGCCAAGAATTAGGGACAAACACCTACGAGCAGTACTTC.

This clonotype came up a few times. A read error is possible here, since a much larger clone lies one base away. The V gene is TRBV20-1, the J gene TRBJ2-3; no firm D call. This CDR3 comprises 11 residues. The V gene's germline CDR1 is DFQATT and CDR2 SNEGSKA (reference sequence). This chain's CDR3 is CSARTADMQYF. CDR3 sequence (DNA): TGCAGTGCTAGGACCGCCGATATGCAGTATTTT.

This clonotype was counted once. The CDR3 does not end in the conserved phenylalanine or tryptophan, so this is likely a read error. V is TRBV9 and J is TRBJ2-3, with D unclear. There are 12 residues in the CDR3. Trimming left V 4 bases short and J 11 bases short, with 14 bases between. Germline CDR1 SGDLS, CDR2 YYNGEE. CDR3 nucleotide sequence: TGTGCCAGCAGCATCGGAAACAATGAGCAGTATTCT. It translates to CASSIGNNEQYS.

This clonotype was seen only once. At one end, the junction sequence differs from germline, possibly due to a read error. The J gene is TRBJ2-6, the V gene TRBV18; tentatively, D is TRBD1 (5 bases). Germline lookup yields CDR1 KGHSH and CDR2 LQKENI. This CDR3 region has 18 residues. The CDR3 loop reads CASSPRITTNSGANDLTF. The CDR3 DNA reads TGTGCCAGCTCACCAAGGATAACAACGAACTCTGGGGCCAACGACCTGACCTTC.

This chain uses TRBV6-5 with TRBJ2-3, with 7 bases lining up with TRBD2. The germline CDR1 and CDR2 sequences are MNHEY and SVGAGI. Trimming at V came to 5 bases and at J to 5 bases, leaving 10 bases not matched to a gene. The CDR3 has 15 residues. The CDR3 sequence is CASSPGREWKDTQYF. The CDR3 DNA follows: TGTGCCAGCAGTCCCGGGCGGGAGTGGAAAGATACGCAGTATTTT.

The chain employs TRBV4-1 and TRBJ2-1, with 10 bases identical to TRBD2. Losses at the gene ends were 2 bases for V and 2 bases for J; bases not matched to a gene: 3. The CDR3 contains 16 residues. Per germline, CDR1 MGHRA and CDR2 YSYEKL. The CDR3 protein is CASSQKSGGAYNEQFF. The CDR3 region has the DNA TGCGCCAGCAGCCAAAAAAGCGGGGGGGCCTACAATGAGCAGTTCTTC.

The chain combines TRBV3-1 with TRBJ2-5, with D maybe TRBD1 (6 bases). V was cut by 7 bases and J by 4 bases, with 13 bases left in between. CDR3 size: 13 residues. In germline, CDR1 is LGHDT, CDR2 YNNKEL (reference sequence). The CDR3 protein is CASTTGPVETQYF. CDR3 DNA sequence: TGTGCCAGCACAACAGGGCCGGTAGAGACCCAGTACTTC.

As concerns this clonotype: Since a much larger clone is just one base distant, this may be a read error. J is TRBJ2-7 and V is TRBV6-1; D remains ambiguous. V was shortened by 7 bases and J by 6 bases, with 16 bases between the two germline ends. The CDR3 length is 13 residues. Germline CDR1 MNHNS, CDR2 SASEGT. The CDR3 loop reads CASKLFACCEQYF. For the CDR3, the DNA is TGTGCCAGCAAGCTTTTCGCATGCTGCGAGCAGTACTTC.

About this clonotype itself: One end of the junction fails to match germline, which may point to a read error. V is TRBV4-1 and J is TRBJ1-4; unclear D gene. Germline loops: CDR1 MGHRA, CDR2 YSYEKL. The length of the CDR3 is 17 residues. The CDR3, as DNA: TGCGCCAGCAGCCCAACCCTATTGCGGGCGCGTAATGAAAAACTGTTCTTT. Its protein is CASSPTLLRARNEKLFF.

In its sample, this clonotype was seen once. The CDR3 here is CATSLDRVNQPQHF. The DNA for the CDR3 is TGTGCCACCAGCTTAGACAGGGTCAATCAGCCCCAGCATTTT. J is TRBJ1-5 and V is TRBV15; 7 nucleotides match TRBD1. CDR3 length equals 14 residues. The germline V gene has CDR1 LNHNV and CDR2 YYDKDF (reference sequence). V was pared by 5 bases and J by 3 bases, with 4 bases of the junction left unmatched.

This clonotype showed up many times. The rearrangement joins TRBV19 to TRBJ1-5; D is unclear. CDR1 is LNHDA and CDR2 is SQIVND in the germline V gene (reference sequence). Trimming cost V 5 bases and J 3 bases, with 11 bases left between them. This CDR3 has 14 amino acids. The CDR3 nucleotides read TGTGCCAGTAGTCCAACTGCGGTCAATCAGCCCCAGCATTTT. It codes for CASSPTAVNQPQHF.

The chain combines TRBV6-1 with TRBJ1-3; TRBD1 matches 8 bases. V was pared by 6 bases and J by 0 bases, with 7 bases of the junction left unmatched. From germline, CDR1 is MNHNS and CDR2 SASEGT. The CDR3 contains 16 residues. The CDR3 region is CASSGQGTSSGNTIYF. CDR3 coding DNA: TGTGCCAGCAGCGGACAGGGCACAAGCTCTGGAAACACCATATATTTT.

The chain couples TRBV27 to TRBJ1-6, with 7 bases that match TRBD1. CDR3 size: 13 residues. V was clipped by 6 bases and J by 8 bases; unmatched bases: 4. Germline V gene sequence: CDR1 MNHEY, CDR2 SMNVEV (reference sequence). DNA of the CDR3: TGTGCCAGCAGGAGACAGGGATATTCACCCCTCCACTTT. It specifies CASRRQGYSPLHF.

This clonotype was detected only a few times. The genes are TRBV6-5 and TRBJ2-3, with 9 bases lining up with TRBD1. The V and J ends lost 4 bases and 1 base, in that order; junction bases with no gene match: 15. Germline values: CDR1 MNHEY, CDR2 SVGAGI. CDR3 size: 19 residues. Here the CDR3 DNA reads TGTGCCAGCAGTTTCTTCCCCCGGGACAGGGAAAGGGGCACAGATACGCAGTATTTT. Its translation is CASSFFPRDRERGTDTQYF.

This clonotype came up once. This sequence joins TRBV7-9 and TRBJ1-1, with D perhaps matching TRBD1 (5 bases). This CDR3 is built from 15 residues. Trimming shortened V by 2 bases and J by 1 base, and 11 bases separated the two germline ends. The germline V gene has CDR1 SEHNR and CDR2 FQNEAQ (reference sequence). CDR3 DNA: TGTGCCAGCAGCTTACCGACAGCGCAGAACACTGAAGCTTTCTTT. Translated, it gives CASSLPTAQNTEAFF. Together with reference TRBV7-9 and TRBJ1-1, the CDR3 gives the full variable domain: DTGVSQNPRHKITKRGQNVTFRCDPISEHNRLYWYRQTLGQGPEFLTYFQNEAQLEKSRLLSDRFSAERPKGSFSTLEIQRTEQGDSAMYLCASSLPTAQNTEAFFGQGTRLTVV.

The CDR3 region has the DNA TGTGCAACGCGGGGGTCGGCCTACGAGCAGTACGTC. It yields the protein CATRGSAYEQYV. The rearrangement uses TRBV27 and TRBJ2-7; 7 positions agree with TRBD2. CDR3 length: 12 amino acids. The germline gives CDR1 MNHEY, CDR2 SMNVEV (reference sequence).

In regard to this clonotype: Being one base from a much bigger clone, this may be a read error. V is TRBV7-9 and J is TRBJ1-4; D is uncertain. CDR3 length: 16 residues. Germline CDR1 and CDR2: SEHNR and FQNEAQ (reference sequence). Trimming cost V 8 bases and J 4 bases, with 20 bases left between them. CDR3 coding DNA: TGTGCCAGCGGCCACAAACTCGGGGTAGTTAATGAAAAACTGTTTTTT. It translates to CASGHKLGVVNEKLFF.

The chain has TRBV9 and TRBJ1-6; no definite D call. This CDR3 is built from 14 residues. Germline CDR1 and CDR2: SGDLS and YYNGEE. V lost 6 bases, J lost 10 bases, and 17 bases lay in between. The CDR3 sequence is CASKATEDLSPLHF. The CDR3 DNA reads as TGTGCCAGCAAGGCGACCGAGGATTTGTCACCCCTCCACTTT.

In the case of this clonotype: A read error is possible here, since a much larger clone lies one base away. CDR3 in amino acids: CASSLNEDDYTF. As DNA, the CDR3 is TGTGCCAGCAGCTTAAATGAAGATGACTACACCTTC. The V call is TRBV7-8, the J call TRBJ1-2; D unresolved. Trimming removed 2 bases at V and 10 bases at J, with 11 bases between. The length of the CDR3 is 12 residues. Germline V gene data show CDR1 as SGHVS and CDR2 as FQNEAQ.

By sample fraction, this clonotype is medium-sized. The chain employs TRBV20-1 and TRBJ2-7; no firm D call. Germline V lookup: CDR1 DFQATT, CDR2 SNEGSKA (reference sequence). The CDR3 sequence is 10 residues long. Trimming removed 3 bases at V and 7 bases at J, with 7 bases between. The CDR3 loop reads CSARRAEQYF. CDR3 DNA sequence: TGCAGTGCTAGGCGAGCAGAGCAGTACTTC.

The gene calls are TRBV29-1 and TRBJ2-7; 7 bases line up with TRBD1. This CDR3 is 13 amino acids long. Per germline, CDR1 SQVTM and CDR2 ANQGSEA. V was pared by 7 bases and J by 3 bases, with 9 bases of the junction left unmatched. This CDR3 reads CSATGTEYYEQYF. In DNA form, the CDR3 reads TGCAGCGCAACCGGGACAGAATACTACGAGCAGTACTTC.

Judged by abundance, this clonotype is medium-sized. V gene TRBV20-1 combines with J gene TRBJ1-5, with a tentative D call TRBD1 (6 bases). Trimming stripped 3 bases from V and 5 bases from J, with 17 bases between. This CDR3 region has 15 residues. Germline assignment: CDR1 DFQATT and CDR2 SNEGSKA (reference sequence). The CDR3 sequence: CSARDVRGFYQPQHF. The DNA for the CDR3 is TGCAGTGCTAGGGACGTCAGGGGATTCTATCAGCCCCAGCATTTT.

The CDR3 nucleotides read TGTGCCAGCAGCTATCAGGGGGCGCCTGGTCTCTATGGCTACACCTTC. This encodes CASSYQGAPGLYGYTF. V usage is TRBV25-1 and J usage is TRBJ1-2, with 8 bases matching TRBD1. Germline CDR1 MGHDK, CDR2 SYGVNS. The length of the CDR3 is 16 residues. V dropped 6 bases and J dropped 4; count of bases not matched to a gene: 13.

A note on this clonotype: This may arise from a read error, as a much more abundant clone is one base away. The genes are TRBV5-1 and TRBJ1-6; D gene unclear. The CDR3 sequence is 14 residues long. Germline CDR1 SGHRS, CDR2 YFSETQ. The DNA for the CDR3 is TGCGCCGGCAGCTCGGTCGCGGAGGATTCACCCCTCCACTTT. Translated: CAGSSVAEDSPLHF.

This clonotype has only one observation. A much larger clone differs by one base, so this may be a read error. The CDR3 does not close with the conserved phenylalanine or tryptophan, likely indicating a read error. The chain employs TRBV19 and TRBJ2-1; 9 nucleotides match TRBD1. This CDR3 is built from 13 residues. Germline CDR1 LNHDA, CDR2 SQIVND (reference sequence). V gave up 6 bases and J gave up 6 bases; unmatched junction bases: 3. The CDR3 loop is CASRGTGSNEQFL. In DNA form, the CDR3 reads TGTGCCAGTAGGGGGACAGGGAGCAATGAGCAGTTCCTC.

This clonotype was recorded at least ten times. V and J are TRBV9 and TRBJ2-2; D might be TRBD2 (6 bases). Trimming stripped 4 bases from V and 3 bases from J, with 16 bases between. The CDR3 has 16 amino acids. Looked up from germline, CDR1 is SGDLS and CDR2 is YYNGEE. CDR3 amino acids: CASSPQSSDHTGELFF. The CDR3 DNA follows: TGTGCCAGCAGCCCGCAGTCTAGCGACCACACCGGGGAGCTGTTTTTT.

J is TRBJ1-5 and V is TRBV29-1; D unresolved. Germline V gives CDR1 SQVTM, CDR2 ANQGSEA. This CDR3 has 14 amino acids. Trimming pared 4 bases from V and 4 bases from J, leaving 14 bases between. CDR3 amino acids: CSVATAFGNQPQHF. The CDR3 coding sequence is TGCAGCGTTGCGACCGCATTTGGGAATCAGCCCCAGCATTTT.

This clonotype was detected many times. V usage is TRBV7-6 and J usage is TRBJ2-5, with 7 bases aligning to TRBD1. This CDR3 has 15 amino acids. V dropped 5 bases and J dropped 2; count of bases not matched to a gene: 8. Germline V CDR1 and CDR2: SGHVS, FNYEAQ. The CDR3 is CASSATTGKQETQYF. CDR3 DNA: TGTGCCAGCAGCGCGACGACAGGGAAACAAGAGACCCAGTACTTC.

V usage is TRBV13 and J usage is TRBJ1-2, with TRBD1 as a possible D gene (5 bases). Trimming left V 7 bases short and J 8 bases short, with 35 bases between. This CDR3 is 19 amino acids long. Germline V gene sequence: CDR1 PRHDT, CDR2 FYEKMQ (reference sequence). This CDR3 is CASTTSSPLEDTGLWGYTF. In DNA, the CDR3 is TGTGCCAGCACCACTTCTAGCCCCCTCGAGGACACCGGGTTATGGGGCTACACCTTC.